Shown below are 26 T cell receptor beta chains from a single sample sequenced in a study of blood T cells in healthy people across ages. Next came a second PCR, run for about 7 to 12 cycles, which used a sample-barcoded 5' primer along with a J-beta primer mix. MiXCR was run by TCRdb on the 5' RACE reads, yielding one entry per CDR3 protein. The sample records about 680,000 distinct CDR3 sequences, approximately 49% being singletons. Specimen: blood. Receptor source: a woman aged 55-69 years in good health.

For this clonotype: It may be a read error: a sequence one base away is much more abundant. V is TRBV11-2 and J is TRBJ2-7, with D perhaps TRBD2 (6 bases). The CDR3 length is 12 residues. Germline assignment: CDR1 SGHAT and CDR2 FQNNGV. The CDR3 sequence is CASSVGTDERYF. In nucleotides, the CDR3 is TGTGCCAGCAGCGTGGGGACTGATGAGCGGTACTTC. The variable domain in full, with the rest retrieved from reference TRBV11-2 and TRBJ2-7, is EAGVAQSPRYKIIEKRQSVAFWCNPISGHATLYWYQQILGQGPKLLIQFQNNGVVDDSQLPKDRFSAERLKGVDSTLKIQPAKLEDSAVYLCASSVGTDERYFGPGTRLTVT.

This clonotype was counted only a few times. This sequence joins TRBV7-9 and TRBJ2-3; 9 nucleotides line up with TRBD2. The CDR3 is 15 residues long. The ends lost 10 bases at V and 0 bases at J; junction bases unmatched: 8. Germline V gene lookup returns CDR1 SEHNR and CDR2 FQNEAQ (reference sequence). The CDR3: CATTGLASSTDTQYF. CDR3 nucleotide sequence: TGTGCCACCACCGGACTAGCGTCTAGCACAGATACGCAGTATTTT.

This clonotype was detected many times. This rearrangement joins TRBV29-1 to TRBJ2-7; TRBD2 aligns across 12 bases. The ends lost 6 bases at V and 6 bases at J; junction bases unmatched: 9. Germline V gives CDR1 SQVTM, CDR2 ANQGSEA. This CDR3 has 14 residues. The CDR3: CSVETSGSFTEQYF. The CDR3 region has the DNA TGCAGCGTGGAGACTAGCGGGAGCTTTACCGAGCAGTACTTC.

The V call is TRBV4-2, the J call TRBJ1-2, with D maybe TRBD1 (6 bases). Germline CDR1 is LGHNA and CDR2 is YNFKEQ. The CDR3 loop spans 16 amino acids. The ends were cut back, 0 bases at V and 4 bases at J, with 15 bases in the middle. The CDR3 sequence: CASSQDVKQGGYGYTF. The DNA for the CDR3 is TGTGCCAGCAGCCAAGATGTGAAACAGGGCGGCTATGGCTACACCTTC.

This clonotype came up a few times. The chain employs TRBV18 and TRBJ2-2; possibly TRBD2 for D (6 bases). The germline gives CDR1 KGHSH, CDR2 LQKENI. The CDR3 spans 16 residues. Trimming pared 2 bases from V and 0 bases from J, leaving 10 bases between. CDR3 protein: CASSPTGGANTGELFF. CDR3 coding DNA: TGTGCCAGCTCACCAACTGGCGGGGCGAACACCGGGGAGCTGTTTTTT.

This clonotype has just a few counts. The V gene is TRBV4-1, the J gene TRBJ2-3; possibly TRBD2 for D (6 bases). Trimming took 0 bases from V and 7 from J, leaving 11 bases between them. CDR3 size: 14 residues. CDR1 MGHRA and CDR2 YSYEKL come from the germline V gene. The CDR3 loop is CASSQESEGYTQYF. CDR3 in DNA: TGCGCCAGCAGCCAAGAATCGGAGGGATATACGCAGTATTTT.

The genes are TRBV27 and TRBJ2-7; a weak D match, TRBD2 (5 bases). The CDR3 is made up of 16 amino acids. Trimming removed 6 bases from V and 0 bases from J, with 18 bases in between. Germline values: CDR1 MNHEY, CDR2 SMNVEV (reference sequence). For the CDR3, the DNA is TGTGCCAGCAGCCCTAGCACGGGTGAGAACTCCTACGAGCAGTACTTC. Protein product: CASSPSTGENSYEQYF.

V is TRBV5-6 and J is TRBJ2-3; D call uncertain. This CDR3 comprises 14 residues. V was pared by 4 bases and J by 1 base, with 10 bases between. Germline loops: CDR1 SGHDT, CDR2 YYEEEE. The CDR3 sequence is CASSVLTGTDTQYF. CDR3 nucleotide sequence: TGTGCCAGCAGCGTGCTCACAGGCACAGATACGCAGTATTTT.

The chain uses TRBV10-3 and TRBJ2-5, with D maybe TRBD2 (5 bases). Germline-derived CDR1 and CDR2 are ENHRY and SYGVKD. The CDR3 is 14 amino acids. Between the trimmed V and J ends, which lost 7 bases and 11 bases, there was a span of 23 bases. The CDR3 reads CAIKSGPLEGEQYF. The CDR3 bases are TGTGCCATCAAATCCGGGCCTCTCGAGGGAGAGCAGTACTTC.

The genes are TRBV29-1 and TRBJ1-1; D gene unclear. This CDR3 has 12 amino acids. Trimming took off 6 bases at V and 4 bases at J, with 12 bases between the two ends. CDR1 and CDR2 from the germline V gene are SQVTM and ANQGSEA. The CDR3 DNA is TGCAGCGTCCGCGATGGTCTCACTGAAGCTTTCTTT. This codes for CSVRDGLTEAFF.

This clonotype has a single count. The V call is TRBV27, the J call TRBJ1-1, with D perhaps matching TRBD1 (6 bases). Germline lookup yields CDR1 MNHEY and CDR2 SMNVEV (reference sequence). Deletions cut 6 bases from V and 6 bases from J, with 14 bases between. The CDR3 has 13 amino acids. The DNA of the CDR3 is TGTGCCAGCAGCCCGGGACACCATCCTGAAGCTTTCTTT. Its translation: CASSPGHHPEAFF.

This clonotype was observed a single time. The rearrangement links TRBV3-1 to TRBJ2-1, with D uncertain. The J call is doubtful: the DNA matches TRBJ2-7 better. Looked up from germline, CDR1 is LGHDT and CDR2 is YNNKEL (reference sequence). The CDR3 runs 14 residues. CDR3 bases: TGTGCCAGCAGCCCCCAGGTGGATTTCAATGAGCAGTACTTC. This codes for CASSPQVDFNEQYF.

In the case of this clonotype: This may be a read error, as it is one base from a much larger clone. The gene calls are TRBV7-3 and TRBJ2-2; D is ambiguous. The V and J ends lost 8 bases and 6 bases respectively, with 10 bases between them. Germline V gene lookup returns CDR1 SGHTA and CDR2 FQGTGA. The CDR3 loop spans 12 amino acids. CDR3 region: CASGRNAGELFF. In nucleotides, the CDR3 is TGTGCCAGCGGCCGAAACGCCGGGGAGCTGTTTTTT.

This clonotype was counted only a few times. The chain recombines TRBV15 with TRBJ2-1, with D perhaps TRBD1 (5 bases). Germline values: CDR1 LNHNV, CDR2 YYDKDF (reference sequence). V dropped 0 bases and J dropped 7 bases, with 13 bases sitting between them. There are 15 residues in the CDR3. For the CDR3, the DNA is TGTGCCACCAGCAGAGATCTTCCCAGGGAAAATGAGCAGTTCTTC. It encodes CATSRDLPRENEQFF.

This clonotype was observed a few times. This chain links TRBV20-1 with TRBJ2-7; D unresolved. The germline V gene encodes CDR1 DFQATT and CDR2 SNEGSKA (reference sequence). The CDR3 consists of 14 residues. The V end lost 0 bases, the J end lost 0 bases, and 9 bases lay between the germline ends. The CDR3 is CSARDQRSSYEQYF. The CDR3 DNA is TGCAGTGCTAGAGACCAGAGGAGCTCCTACGAGCAGTACTTC.

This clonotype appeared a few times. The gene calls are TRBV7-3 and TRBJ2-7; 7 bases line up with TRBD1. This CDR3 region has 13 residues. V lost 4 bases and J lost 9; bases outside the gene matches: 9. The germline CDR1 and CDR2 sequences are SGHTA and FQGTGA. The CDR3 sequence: CASSSTTGSTQYF. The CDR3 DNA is TGTGCCAGCAGCTCCACGACAGGGAGTACGCAGTACTTC.

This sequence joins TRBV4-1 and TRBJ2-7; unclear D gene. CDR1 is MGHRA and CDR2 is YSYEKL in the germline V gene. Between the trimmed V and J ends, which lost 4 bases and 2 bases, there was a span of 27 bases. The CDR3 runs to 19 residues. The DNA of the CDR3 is TGCGCCAGCAGCCCATCCCCTTTCGCCCTCCGGCTTCCGACCTACGAGCAGTACTTC. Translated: CASSPSPFALRLPTYEQYF.

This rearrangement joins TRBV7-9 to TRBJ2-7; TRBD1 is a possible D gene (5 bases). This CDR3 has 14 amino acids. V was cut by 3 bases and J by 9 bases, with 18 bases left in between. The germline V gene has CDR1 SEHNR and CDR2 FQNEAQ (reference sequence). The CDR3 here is CASSLGLQFNSQYF. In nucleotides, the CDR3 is TGTGCCAGCAGCTTGGGGCTTCAATTCAACTCGCAGTACTTC. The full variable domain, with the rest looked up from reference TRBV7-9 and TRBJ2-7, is DTGVSQNPRHKITKRGQNVTFRCDPISEHNRLYWYRQTLGQGPEFLTYFQNEAQLEKSRLLSDRFSAERPKGSFSTLEIQRTEQGDSAMYLCASSLGLQFNSQYFGPGTRLTVT.

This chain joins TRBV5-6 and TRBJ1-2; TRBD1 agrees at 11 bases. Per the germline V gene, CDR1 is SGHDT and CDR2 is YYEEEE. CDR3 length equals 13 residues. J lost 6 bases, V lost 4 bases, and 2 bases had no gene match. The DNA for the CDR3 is TGTGCCAGCAGCATGGGACAGGGGGATGGCTACACCTTC. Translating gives CASSMGQGDGYTF.

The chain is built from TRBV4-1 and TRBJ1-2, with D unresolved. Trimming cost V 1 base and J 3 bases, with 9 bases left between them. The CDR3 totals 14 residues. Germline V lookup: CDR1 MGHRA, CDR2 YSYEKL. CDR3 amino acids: CASSQGRRDYGYTF. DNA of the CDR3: TGCGCCAGCAGCCAAGGCAGACGGGACTATGGCTACACCTTC.

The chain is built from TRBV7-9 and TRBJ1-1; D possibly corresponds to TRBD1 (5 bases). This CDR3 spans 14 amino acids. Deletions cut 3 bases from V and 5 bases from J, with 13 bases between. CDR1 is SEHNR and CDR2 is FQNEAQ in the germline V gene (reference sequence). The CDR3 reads CASSLPGMVTEAFF. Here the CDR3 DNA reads TGTGCCAGCAGCTTGCCAGGGATGGTTACTGAAGCTTTCTTT. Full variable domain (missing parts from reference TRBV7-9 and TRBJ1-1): DTGVSQNPRHKITKRGQNVTFRCDPISEHNRLYWYRQTLGQGPEFLTYFQNEAQLEKSRLLSDRFSAERPKGSFSTLEIQRTEQGDSAMYLCASSLPGMVTEAFFGQGTRLTVV.

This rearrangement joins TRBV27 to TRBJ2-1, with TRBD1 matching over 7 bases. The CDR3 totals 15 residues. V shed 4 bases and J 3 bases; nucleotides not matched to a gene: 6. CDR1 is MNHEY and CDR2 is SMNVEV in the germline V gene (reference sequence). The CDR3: CASSSTGTVYNEQFF. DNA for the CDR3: TGTGCCAGCAGTTCAACCGGGACAGTCTACAATGAGCAGTTCTTC.

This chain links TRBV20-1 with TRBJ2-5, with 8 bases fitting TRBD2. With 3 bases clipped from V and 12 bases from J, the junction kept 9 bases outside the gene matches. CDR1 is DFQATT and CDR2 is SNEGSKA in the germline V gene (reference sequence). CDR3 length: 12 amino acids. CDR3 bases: TGCAGTGCTAGGTTGAGCCAAGCGGGAGAGTACTTC. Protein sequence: CSARLSQAGEYF.

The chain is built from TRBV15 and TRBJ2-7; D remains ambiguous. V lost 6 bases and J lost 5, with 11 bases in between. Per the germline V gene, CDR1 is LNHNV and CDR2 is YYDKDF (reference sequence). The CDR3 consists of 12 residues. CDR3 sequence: CATRIPIHEQYF. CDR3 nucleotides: TGTGCCACCAGGATACCCATCCACGAGCAGTACTTC. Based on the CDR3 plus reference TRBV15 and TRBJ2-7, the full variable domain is DAMVIQNPRYQVTQFGKPVTLSCSQTLNHNVMYWYQQKSSQAPKLLFHYYDKDFNNEADTPDNFQSRRPNTSFCFLDIRSPGLGDTAMYLCATRIPIHEQYFGPGTRLTVT.

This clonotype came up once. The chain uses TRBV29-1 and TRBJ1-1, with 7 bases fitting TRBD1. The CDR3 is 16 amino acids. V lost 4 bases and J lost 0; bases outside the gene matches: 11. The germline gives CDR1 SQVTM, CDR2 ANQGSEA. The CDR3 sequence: CSVGARQGTMNTEAFF. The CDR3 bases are TGCAGCGTTGGAGCCCGACAGGGAACCATGAACACTGAAGCTTTCTTT.

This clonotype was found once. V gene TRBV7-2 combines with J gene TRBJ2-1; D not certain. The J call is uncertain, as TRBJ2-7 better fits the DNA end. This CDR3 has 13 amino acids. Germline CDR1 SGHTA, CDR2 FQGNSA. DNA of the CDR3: TGTGCCAGCGACTTGCGCGTTGGGAATGAGCAGTACTTC. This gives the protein CASDLRVGNEQYF.